This T cell receptor (beta chain) emerged from a study of control samples from healthy donors and cancer patients (dated by TCRdb to the early 2020s). Libraries were built with the immunoSEQ multiplex PCR assay. TCRdb retrieved this table from immuneACCESS and kept in-frame rearrangements only. Not all clones are present; in checked studies, unresolved V genes account for under half, and no reason is known for the remainder. Counted in this sample were approximately 85,000 clones; approximately 88% of them appeared once. The top ten clonotypes cover about 7.4% of the sample. As for this clone: What this receptor recognizes is not known. The record has no base qualities; no much larger clone is one base away.

The CDR3, cysteine through phenylalanine, is 15 amino acids long. Of all the DNA, just the CDR3 is kept, 45 bases in frame from base 1. For CDR1 and CDR2, the germline V gene (reference sequence) lists LNHDA and SQIVND. The junction carries 15 bases between V and J, which are trimmed by 7 bases and 2 bases respectively. Sequenced material: blood. The source of this sequence is a woman between 55 and 75 years old in good health. The V and J segments used are TRBV19 and TRBJ1-5; TRBD1 is a weak D gene call, 6 bases matching. The CDR3 sequence is CASTYLKGGNQPQHF. The nucleotide sequence is given as TGTGCCAGTACCTACCTAAAGGGGGGCAATCAGCCCCAGCATTTT.